A selection of T cell receptor beta chains follows, all from one sample in a study of T-cell reconstitution after alpha-beta-depleted transplantation in children. One entry per CDR3 protein, called by TCRdb with MiXCR from the PCR reads. This table has 700,000 or so distinct CDR3 sequences, around 14% appearing once. The specimen comprised PBMCs, sampled before TCRalphabeta/CD19-depleted stem cell transplant. The receptors here all came from a girl aged 2-10 years with congenital amegakaryocytic thrombocytopenia, due to receive a stem cell transplant. Each CDR3 is given with its conserved first and last residue. Fields, in order: clone size, J gene, CDR3 length, D gene, V gene, CDR3 protein, CDR3 DNA. D genes are given only for firm matches. Clone size appears in some rows only: once, few, many, or a class for an expanded clone.

- | TRBJ2-5 | 16 | - | TRBV5-4 | CASSLDGFTGQETQYF | TGTGCCAGCAGCTTGGATGGCTTTACAGGCCAAGAGACCCAGTACTTC
many | TRBJ2-3 | 17 | - | TRBV20-1 | CSANIPAPTFGTDTQYF | TGCAGTGCTAACATCCCGGCCCCGACGTTTGGCACAGATACGCAGTATTTT
many | TRBJ2-7 | 15 | TRBD2 | TRBV5-1 | CASSSGLGRDYEQYF | TGCGCCAGCAGCTCGGGACTCGGGAGGGACTACGAGCAGTACTTC
many | TRBJ1-3 | 11 | - | TRBV12-3/TRBV12-4 | CASGVGNTIYF | TGTGCCAGTGGAGTGGGAAACACCATATATTTT
- | TRBJ2-5 | 17 | TRBD2 | TRBV10-2 | CASSEFLAGGKGKTQYF | TGCGCCAGCAGTGAGTTCCTAGCGGGAGGAAAGGGGAAGACCCAGTACTTC
few | TRBJ2-2 | 16 | - | TRBV5-1 | CASSPRTAGGTGELFF | TGCGCCAGCAGTCCTCGGACAGCCGGGGGGACCGGGGAGCTGTTTTTT
many | TRBJ1-1 | 13 | TRBD1 | TRBV20-1 | CSAKTGGEAEAFF | TGCAGTGCTAAGACAGGGGGCGAAGCTGAAGCTTTCTTT
few | TRBJ2-4 | 13 | TRBD2 | TRBV5-5 | CASLGGAKNIQYF | TGTGCCAGTTTGGGGGGGGCCAAAAACATTCAGTACTTC
many | TRBJ1-2 | 12 | TRBD1 | TRBV29-1 | CSVETGGNGYTF | TGCAGCGTTGAAACAGGGGGGAATGGCTACACCTTC
- | TRBJ2-7 | 14 | - | TRBV10-3 | CAIRAEGGGYEQYF | TGTGCCATCAGAGCCGAGGGGGGGGGTTACGAGCAGTACTTC
many | TRBJ1-1 | 14 | - | TRBV20-1 | CSAYSKPGGLVAFF | TGCAGTGCATATAGCAAGCCGGGTGGCTTGGTAGCTTTCTTT
few | TRBJ2-1 | 12 | - | TRBV7-6 | CASKFVAGEQFF | TGTGCCAGCAAGTTTGTGGCGGGTGAGCAGTTCTTC
many | TRBJ2-7 | 14 | TRBD2 | TRBV25-1 | CASSVEAGVYEQYF | TGTGCCAGCAGTGTTGAAGCGGGAGTTTACGAGCAGTACTTC
- | TRBJ1-5 | 13 | - | TRBV7-9 | CASSLVWDQPQHF | TGTGCCAGCAGCTTAGTGTGGGATCAGCCCCAGCATTTT
many | TRBJ1-1 | 14 | - | TRBV12-3/TRBV12-4 | CASSFGQTNTEAFF | TGTGCCAGCAGTTTCGGTCAAACCAACACTGAAGCTTTCTTT
many | TRBJ2-3 | 11 | - | TRBV7-2 | CASTNGDTQYF | TGTGCCAGCACTAATGGCGATACGCAGTATTTT
few | TRBJ1-5 | 13 | - | TRBV5-1 | CASSLTYGQPQHF | TGCGCCAGCAGCTTAACATACGGTCAGCCCCAGCATTTT
many | TRBJ1-1 | 14 | - | TRBV4-1 | CASSQYQANTEAFF | TGCGCCAGCAGCCAATATCAGGCGAACACTGAAGCTTTCTTT
many | TRBJ2-3 | 16 | - | TRBV5-5 | CASGTDSDSWRDTQYF | TGTGCCAGCGGAACAGACAGCGACTCGTGGCGAGATACGCAGTATTTT
few | TRBJ2-7 | 14 | TRBD2 | TRBV2 | CASRPGLAVYEQYF | TGTGCCAGCAGACCGGGACTAGCGGTGTACGAGCAGTACTTC
few | TRBJ2-5 | 13 | TRBD1 | TRBV30 | CAWSHQGVETQYF | TGTGCCTGGAGTCACCAGGGGGTCGAGACCCAGTACTTC
few | TRBJ2-2 | 17 | - | TRBV5-1 | CASSMTPAAGPDGELFF | TGCGCCAGCAGCATGACACCCGCGGCGGGGCCCGACGGGGAGCTGTTTTTT
many | TRBJ2-7 | 15 | - | TRBV9 | CASSVDTGGKGEQYF | TGTGCCAGCAGCGTTGATACAGGTGGAAAGGGCGAGCAGTACTTC
many | TRBJ2-7 | 16 | TRBD2 | TRBV10-3 | CAISEYSSGLSYEQYF | TGTGCCATCAGTGAATATTCTAGCGGGCTCTCCTACGAGCAGTACTTC
few | TRBJ2-3 | 16 | - | TRBV3-1 | CASSRRPSRSTDTQYF | TGTGCCAGCAGCCGCCGACCTTCGCGGAGCACAGATACGCAGTATTTT
few | TRBJ2-1 | 17 | TRBD2 | TRBV3-1 | CASSPTLAGVYPNEQFF | TGTGCCAGCAGCCCAACGCTAGCGGGGGTGTACCCGAATGAGCAGTTCTTC
- | TRBJ2-7 | 14 | - | TRBV5-1 | CASSSLQGADEQYF | TGCGCCAGCAGCTCCTTACAGGGAGCAGACGAGCAGTACTTC
many | TRBJ2-5 | 15 | - | TRBV7-6 | CASSLLSSLGETQYF | TGTGCCAGCAGCTTATTGTCAAGCCTGGGGGAGACCCAGTACTTC
- | TRBJ2-1 | 15 | - | TRBV20-1 | CSARDLSGFVNEQFF | TGCAGTGCTAGAGATCTAAGCGGGTTCGTCAATGAGCAGTTCTTC
many | TRBJ2-7 | 14 | TRBD1 | TRBV20-1 | CSARSDRGIYEQYF | TGCAGTGCTAGATCCGACAGGGGAATATACGAGCAGTACTTC
- | TRBJ1-2 | 12 | - | TRBV5-1 | CASSLKGYGYTF | TGCGCCAGCAGCTTGAAAGGGTATGGCTACACCTTC
- | TRBJ2-1 | 16 | TRBD2 | TRBV5-1 | CASSLGGLAPYNEQFF | TGCGCCAGCAGCTTGGGGGGACTAGCCCCCTACAATGAGCAGTTCTTC
many | TRBJ1-2 | 15 | TRBD1 | TRBV12-3/TRBV12-4 | CASSERTGINYGYTF | TGTGCCAGCAGTGAAAGGACAGGGATTAACTATGGCTACACCTTC
few | TRBJ2-5 | 15 | - | TRBV7-9 | CASSLGAGPQETQYF | TGTGCCAGCAGCTTAGGGGCAGGTCCTCAAGAGACCCAGTACTTC
- | TRBJ2-1 | 15 | TRBD2 | TRBV29-1 | CSVEFTSGSMNEQFF | TGCAGCGTTGAATTCACTAGCGGGAGTATGAATGAGCAGTTCTTC
many | TRBJ2-7 | 17 | TRBD1 | TRBV6-1 | CASSLPRQGSRGYEQYF | TGTGCCAGCAGTCTCCCCCGACAGGGCTCTAGGGGGTACGAGCAGTACTTC
many | TRBJ2-1 | 18 | TRBD2 | TRBV4-1 | CASSQDPSGYDSYNEQFF | TGCGCCAGCAGCCAAGATCCTAGCGGTTACGACTCCTACAATGAGCAGTTCTTC
many | TRBJ1-1 | 14 | TRBD1 | TRBV10-3 | CAIRSGTGRTEAFF | TGTGCCATCAGGTCCGGGACAGGGAGGACTGAAGCTTTCTTT
few | TRBJ2-2 | 15 | - | TRBV5-6 | CASSLGAEGPGELFF | TGTGCCAGCAGCTTGGGTGCGGAGGGACCCGGGGAGCTGTTTTTT
- | TRBJ1-1 | 12 | TRBD1 | TRBV29-1 | CSVAGGGTEAFF | TGCAGCGTGGCAGGGGGGGGCACTGAAGCTTTCTTT
few | TRBJ1-2 | 17 | - | TRBV7-2 | CASSLLGSRRIRWGYTF | TGTGCCAGCAGCTTACTTGGGAGCCGACGGATCCGCTGGGGCTACACCTTC
- | TRBJ2-3 | 16 | - | TRBV29-1 | CSVPPSNAASTDTQYF | TGCAGCGTTCCCCCAAGCAATGCGGCTAGCACAGATACGCAGTATTTT
many | TRBJ1-5 | 16 | TRBD1 | TRBV7-8 | CASSADNRGSNQPQHF | TGTGCCAGCAGCGCAGATAACAGGGGGTCGAATCAGCCCCAGCATTTT
- | TRBJ2-1 | 16 | TRBD2 | TRBV24-1 | CATSVVSDPTGGEQFF | TGTGCCACCAGTGTAGTGTCGGACCCAACGGGGGGTGAGCAGTTCTTC
many | TRBJ2-4 | 13 | - | TRBV12-3/TRBV12-4 | CASATTAKNIQYF | TGTGCCAGCGCAACCACAGCCAAAAACATTCAGTACTTC
many | TRBJ1-2 | 16 | - | TRBV7-8 | CASSFGRARLKFRYTF | TGTGCCAGCAGCTTCGGCAGGGCCAGACTGAAGTTCCGCTACACCTTC
many | TRBJ2-7 | 14 | TRBD2 | TRBV6-5 | CASSRGRIAYEQYF | TGTGCCAGCAGTCGCGGGAGAATTGCCTACGAGCAGTACTTC
many | TRBJ2-5 | 14 | - | TRBV7-2 | CASSLLGQQETQYF | TGTGCCAGCAGCTTATTAGGGCAGCAAGAGACCCAGTACTTC
once | TRBJ1-5 | 16 | - | TRBV28 | CASSPGPAETNQPQHF | TGTGCCAGCAGCCCAGGCCCGGCGGAAACCAATCAGCCCCAGCATTTT